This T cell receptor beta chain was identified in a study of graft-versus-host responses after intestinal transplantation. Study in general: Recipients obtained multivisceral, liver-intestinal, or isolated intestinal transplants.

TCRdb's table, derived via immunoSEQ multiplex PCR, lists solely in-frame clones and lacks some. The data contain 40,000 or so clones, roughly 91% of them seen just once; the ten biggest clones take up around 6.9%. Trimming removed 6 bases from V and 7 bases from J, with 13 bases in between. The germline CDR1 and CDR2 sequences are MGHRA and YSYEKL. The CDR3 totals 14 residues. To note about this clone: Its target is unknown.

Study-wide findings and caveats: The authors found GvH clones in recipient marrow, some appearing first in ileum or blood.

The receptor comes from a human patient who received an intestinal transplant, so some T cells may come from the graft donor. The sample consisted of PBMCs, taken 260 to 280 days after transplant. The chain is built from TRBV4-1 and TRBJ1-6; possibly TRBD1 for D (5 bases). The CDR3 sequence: CASSLGVGNSPLHF. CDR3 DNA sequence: TGCGCCAGCAGTCTAGGGGTAGGGAATTCACCCCTCCACTTT.